This record covers a single T cell receptor beta chain. Its specificity is unknown. The sample is drawn from a study of post-analysis software for immune sequencing data. For the study at large: The disease courses spanned relapsing-remitting, secondary progressive and progressive-relapsing forms of multiple sclerosis. General study results and limits: Five or six TRBV segments (TRBV5-6, TRBV5-1 and TRBV20-1 among them) occurred more frequently in patients than in controls. Multiple sclerosis patients showed significantly lower normalized Chao1 diversity than controls did.

Carried by the TCR beta cDNA libraries were unique molecular identifiers. TCRdb reanalysed the PCR reads using MiXCR and keeps one entry per CDR3 protein. This table has 820,000 or so distinct CDR3 sequences, about 50% appearing once. The CDR3 is 14 amino acids. CDR1 is SGHVS and CDR2 is FQNEAQ in the germline V gene. Unmatched junction bases numbered 12, after V lost 5 bases and J lost 11 bases. The TCR comes from a girl between 10 and 17 years old with multiple sclerosis. The source material was blood. V and J are TRBV7-8 and TRBJ2-5, with 9 bases identical to TRBD1. CDR3 region: CASSPTDRGNEQYF. The CDR3 DNA follows: TGTGCCAGCAGCCCGACGGACAGGGGCAATGAGCAGTACTTC.